This TCR beta chain was captured in a study of blood T cell repertoires in COVID-19. The CDR3 consists of 13 residues. Germline-derived CDR1 and CDR2 are SGHTA and FQGTGA. Trimming took off 5 bases at V and 9 bases at J, with 14 bases between the two ends. Using immunoSEQ multiplex PCR, the repertoire was profiled, and TCRdb retains in-frame clones only, with some absent. The table records 240,000 or so clones, 88% of them present only once. J is TRBJ2-1 and V is TRBV7-3, with D perhaps matching TRBD2 (5 bases). What was sequenced was peripheral blood. The TCR sequence derives from a woman aged 40 to 55 who had recovered from COVID-19. The DNA of the CDR3 is TGTGCCAGCAGCACCCGACCGGCGGGTGAGCAGTTCTTC. Translated, it gives CASSTRPAGEQFF. The full variable domain, its missing parts supplied by reference TRBV7-3 and TRBJ2-1, is GAGVSQTPSNKVTEKGKYVELRCDPISGHTALYWYRQSLGQGPEFLIYFQGTGAADDSGLPNDRFFAVRPEGSVSTLKIQRTERGDSAVYLCASSTRPAGEQFFGPGTRLTVL.